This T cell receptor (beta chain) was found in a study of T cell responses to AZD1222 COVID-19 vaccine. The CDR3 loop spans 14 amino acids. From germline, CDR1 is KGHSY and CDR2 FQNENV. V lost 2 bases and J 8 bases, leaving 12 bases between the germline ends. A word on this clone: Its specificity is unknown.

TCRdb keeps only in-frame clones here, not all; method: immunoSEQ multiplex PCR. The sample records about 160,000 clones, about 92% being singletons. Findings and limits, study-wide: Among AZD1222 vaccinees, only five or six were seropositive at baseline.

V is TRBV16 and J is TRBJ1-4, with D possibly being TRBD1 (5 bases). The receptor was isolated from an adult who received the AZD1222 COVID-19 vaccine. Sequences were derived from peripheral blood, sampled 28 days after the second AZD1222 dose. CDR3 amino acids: CASSQRGVGEKLFF. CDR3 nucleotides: TGTGCCAGCAGCCAACGAGGGGTTGGCGAAAAACTGTTTTTT.